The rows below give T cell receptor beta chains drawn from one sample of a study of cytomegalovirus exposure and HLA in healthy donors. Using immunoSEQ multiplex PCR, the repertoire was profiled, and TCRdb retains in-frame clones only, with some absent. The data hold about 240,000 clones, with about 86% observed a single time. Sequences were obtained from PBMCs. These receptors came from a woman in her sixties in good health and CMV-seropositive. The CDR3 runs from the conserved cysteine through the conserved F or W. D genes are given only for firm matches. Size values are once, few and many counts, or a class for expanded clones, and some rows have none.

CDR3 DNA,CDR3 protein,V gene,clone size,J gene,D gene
TGTGCCAGCAGCTTAAGGGGAAACGGGCAGCCCCAGCATTTT,CASSLRGNGQPQHF,TRBV7-9,.,TRBJ1-5,.
TGCGCCAGCAGCTTGGTCGGCGGGAGCGATTACTACGAGCAGTACTTC,CASSLVGGSDYYEQYF,TRBV5-1,once,TRBJ2-7,TRBD2
TGTGCCAGCAGTTTAGACAGGGGCTATGGCTACACCTTC,CASSLDRGYGYTF,TRBV27,.,TRBJ1-2,TRBD1
TGTGCCAGCAGCTTAGGGGCCTCCCTAACCGGGGAGCTGTTTTTT,CASSLGASLTGELFF,TRBV7-8,.,TRBJ2-2,.
TGTGCCAGCAGTCCACGGACTAGGGGCACAGATACGCAGTATTTT,CASSPRTRGTDTQYF,TRBV6-1,.,TRBJ2-3,TRBD2
TGTGCCAGCAGTCCCCAGGGGGCGCGGGGATATGGCTACACCTTC,CASSPQGARGYGYTF,TRBV27,.,TRBJ1-2,TRBD1
TGCGCCAGCAGCCAAGAAATCAGGGAACAGCCCCAGCATTTT,CASSQEIREQPQHF,TRBV4-1,.,TRBJ1-5,.
TGTGCCAGCACCACGTCTCGCGGGACCTACGAGCAGTACTTC,CASTTSRGTYEQYF,TRBV27,.,TRBJ2-7,.
TGTGCCAGCAGTGAATCCGCCTGGGCGACTAATGAAAAACTGTTTTTT,CASSESAWATNEKLFF,TRBV25-1,.,TRBJ1-4,.
TGTGCCAGCAGTTACGCTGGAGGCGAGCAGTACTTC,CASSYAGGEQYF,TRBV6-5,.,TRBJ2-7,.
TGTGCCAGCAGTTTAAGTATAGCGGCGACCCAGTACTTC,CASSLSIAATQYF,TRBV27,.,TRBJ2-5,.
TGCGCCAGCAGCCAAGATCGGAGAAGGGACACCGATCAGCCCCAGCATTTT,CASSQDRRRDTDQPQHF,TRBV4-1,once,TRBJ1-5,.
TGTGCCAGTAGTGCTAGCGGGAGGCGGTCAGATACGCAGTATTTT,CASSASGRRSDTQYF,TRBV19,.,TRBJ2-3,TRBD2
TGTGCCAGCAGTGATGGACTAGCGGTAGCCAAAAACATTCAGTACTTC,CASSDGLAVAKNIQYF,TRBV2,once,TRBJ2-4,TRBD2
TGTGCCAGCGCTTTACCACGACAGGGGGAGACCCAGTACTTC,CASALPRQGETQYF,TRBV2,.,TRBJ2-5,TRBD1
TGTGCCAGCAACCCCAGGAGGCGCTCTGGGGCCAACGTCCTGACTTTC,CASNPRRRSGANVLTF,TRBV5-6,.,TRBJ2-6,.
TGTGCCAGCAGTTTATCGGGGACAGGGCAAGGAAACGCCATATATTTT,CASSLSGTGQGNAIYF,TRBV27,.,TRBJ1-3,TRBD1
TGTGCCAGCAGCCCTCATGCGGGAGGGTACCCAGATACGCAGTATTTT,CASSPHAGGYPDTQYF,TRBV7-3,few,TRBJ2-3,TRBD2
TGTGCCAGCAGACCCTGGACAGGGGGAGGTGAAGCTTTCTTT,CASRPWTGGGEAFF,TRBV6-1,.,TRBJ1-1,TRBD1
TGTGCCAGCAATGGTGGCCCTTGGAGCCACAATGAGCAGTTCTTC,CASNGGPWSHNEQFF,TRBV9,.,TRBJ2-1,.
TGTGCCAGCAGTGGACAGGGGCCTCAGTACTTC,CASSGQGPQYF,TRBV6-6,.,TRBJ2-4,TRBD1
TGTGCCACCAATAGCGGGACCTACAATGAGCAGTTCTTC,CATNSGTYNEQFF,TRBV27,.,TRBJ2-1,TRBD2
TGTGCCATCCTGGACAGGATGAACACTGAAGCTTTCTTT,CAILDRMNTEAFF,TRBV28,.,TRBJ1-1,TRBD1
TGTGCCAGCAGCTTAACCTGGACAGGGGTGAACTATGGCTACACCTTC,CASSLTWTGVNYGYTF,TRBV7-9,.,TRBJ1-2,TRBD1
TGTGCCAGCAGCTTAGGCAGCGGGAGGGTCGGCACCGGGGAGCTGTTTTTT,CASSLGSGRVGTGELFF,TRBV7-9,.,TRBJ2-2,TRBD2
TGTGCCAGCAGCCAAGACCCGGGTGCCCGGAGGTCCGGGGAGCTGTTTTTT,CASSQDPGARRSGELFF,TRBV4-2,.,TRBJ2-2,.
TGTGCAAGTCGCTTAGCGGCAGGGATGGTCGCAGATACGCAGTATTTT,CASRLAAGMVADTQYF,TRBV12-2,.,TRBJ2-3,.
TGTGCCAGCAGCGTAGGAGAGGGTTTAACAGGGGCCTATGGCTACACCTTC,CASSVGEGLTGAYGYTF,TRBV9,.,TRBJ1-2,TRBD1
TGTGCCAGCAGTTCGAATACCCGGGGGGAGCAGTACTTC,CASSSNTRGEQYF,TRBV27,.,TRBJ2-7,.
TGTGCCAGCAGTGAAGCGCCTCATTCTATCTCCAGCGGGAGTCTGGTGGGGCAGTACTTC,CASSEAPHSISSGSLVGQYF,TRBV6-1,.,TRBJ2-7,TRBD2
TGTGCCACCGGCAAGGGACAGGGGAGCTACGAGCAGTACTTC,CATGKGQGSYEQYF,TRBV15,.,TRBJ2-7,TRBD1
TGCGCCAGCAGCTTGGGACTAGCGGGAGGGCCAGAGACCCAGTACTTC,CASSLGLAGGPETQYF,TRBV5-1,.,TRBJ2-5,TRBD2
TGTGCCAGCAGTTTCCAGGGGCCCTACGAGCAGTACTTC,CASSFQGPYEQYF,TRBV28,.,TRBJ2-7,.
TGTGCCAGCAGCACCCCGACATTTGGGCGGGAGGCCTACGAGCAGTACTTC,CASSTPTFGREAYEQYF,TRBV7-9,.,TRBJ2-7,TRBD2
TGCGCCAGCAGCCCGGGACAGGGGGCCTACGAGCAGTACTTC,CASSPGQGAYEQYF,TRBV4-1,.,TRBJ2-7,TRBD1
TGCGCCAGCAGCCGTCTCGGACAGGGTGAGGCCGAGCAGTACTTC,CASSRLGQGEAEQYF,TRBV4-1,.,TRBJ2-7,TRBD1